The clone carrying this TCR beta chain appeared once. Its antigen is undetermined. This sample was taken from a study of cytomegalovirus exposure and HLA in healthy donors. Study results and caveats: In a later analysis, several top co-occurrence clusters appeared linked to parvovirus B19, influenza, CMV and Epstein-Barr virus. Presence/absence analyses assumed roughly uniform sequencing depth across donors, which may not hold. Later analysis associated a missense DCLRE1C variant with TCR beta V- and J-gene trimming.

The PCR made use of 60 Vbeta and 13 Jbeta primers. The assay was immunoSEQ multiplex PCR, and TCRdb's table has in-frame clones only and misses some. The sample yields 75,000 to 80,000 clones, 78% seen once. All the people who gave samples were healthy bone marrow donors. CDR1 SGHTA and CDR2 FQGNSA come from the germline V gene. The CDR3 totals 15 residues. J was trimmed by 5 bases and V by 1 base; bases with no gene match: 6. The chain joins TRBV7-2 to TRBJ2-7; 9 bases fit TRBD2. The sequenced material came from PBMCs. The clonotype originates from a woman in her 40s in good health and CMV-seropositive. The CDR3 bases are TGTGCCAGCAGCTTAGTAGCGGGGGCTCCCCACGAGCAGTACTTC. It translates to CASSLVAGAPHEQYF.